This T cell receptor beta chain was recorded in a study of human T cells and chemical hapten exposure. Regarding time point: patch test 1, 2 weeks after DPC sensitization. The treatment was: therapeutic diphenylcyclopropenone sensitization with weekly scalp DPC. TCRdb used MiXCR to reprocess the RACE reads, holding one entry per CDR3 protein. The sample has some 170,000 distinct CDR3 sequences, around 22% seen once. This CDR3 is 14 amino acids long. V dropped 1 base and J dropped 6; count of bases not matched to a gene: 2. CDR1 is LGHDT and CDR2 is YNNKEL in the germline V gene (reference sequence). This TCR was recovered from a woman in her forties or fifties with alopecia areata. Some clones in this sample may be carry-over from other donors' samples. The sequences come from whole blood, collected in connection with sensitization to the hapten diphenylcyclopropenone (DPC). The J gene is TRBJ2-5, the V gene TRBV3-1; 10 bases agree with TRBD1. In nucleotides, the CDR3 is TGTGCCAGCAGCCAAGTGGGACAGGGGCAGACCCAGTACTTC. It codes for CASSQVGQGQTQYF.